The 14 T cell receptor beta chains below come from one sample, sequenced in a study of regulatory T cells in long-lasting Graves disease. CDR3-region Arm-PCR and iRepertoire HTBI primers produced the TCR beta libraries. TCRdb reprocessed the multiplex PCR reads via MiXCR and lists one record per CDR3 protein. The table has a few hundred thousand distinct CDR3 sequences, about 25% seen once. The time point is: persistent/refractory GD, antithyroid drugs over 5 years with positive TRAb. With RNA extracted from PBMCs as input, the TCR library was made. Sequencing was performed on peripheral blood mononuclear cells (PBMCs), taken when the disease was refractory, from a patient treated with antithyroid drugs. These receptors were collected from a female donor with Graves disease.

This clonotype was observed at least ten times. The V call is TRBV9, the J call TRBJ2-7; 8 bases agree with TRBD2. The CDR3 is made up of 16 amino acids. Germline V lookup: CDR1 SGDLS, CDR2 YYNGEE. Losses at the gene ends were 5 bases for V and 3 bases for J; bases not matched to a gene: 13. CDR3 DNA sequence: TGTGCCAGCAGTCCTTTCAGGACTAGCTCCCACTACGAGCAGTACTTC. This encodes CASSPFRTSSHYEQYF.

This clonotype was counted many times. The gene calls are TRBV7-2 and TRBJ1-2; D is undetermined. CDR1 and CDR2 (germline): SGHTA, FQGNSA. The CDR3 has 15 residues. Trimming removed 0 bases at V and 3 bases at J, with 11 bases between. CDR3 protein: CASSLARRTDYGYTF. DNA of the CDR3: TGTGCCAGCAGCTTAGCTAGGAGGACGGACTATGGCTACACCTTC.

The chain has TRBV2 and TRBJ2-3; D is unresolved. Germline V gene sequence: CDR1 SNHLY, CDR2 FYNNEI. CDR3 length: 14 residues. V was clipped by 7 bases and J by 0 bases, with 11 bases between them. The CDR3 loop reads CASNSGFSTDTQYF. The CDR3 DNA reads TGTGCCAGCAACTCCGGGTTTAGCACAGATACGCAGTATTTT.

The chain carries TRBV4-1 and TRBJ2-7; TRBD2 agrees at 10 bases. Germline V gene data show CDR1 as MGHRA and CDR2 as YSYEKL. The CDR3 loop spans 16 amino acids. V lost 0 bases, J lost 2 bases, and 4 bases stayed unmatched. The CDR3 loop reads CASSQDDGLAAYEQYF. DNA of the CDR3: TGCGCCAGCAGCCAAGATGACGGACTAGCGGCCTACGAGCAGTACTTC.

This clonotype occurred a few times. The chain couples TRBV29-1 to TRBJ2-7, with 7 bases aligning to TRBD2. The CDR3 totals 14 residues. The germline V gene has CDR1 SQVTM and CDR2 ANQGSEA. V lost 2 bases, J lost 0 bases, and 4 bases stayed unmatched. The CDR3 coding sequence is TGCAGCGTTGAACCTAGCGGTGACTCCTACGAGCAGTACTTC. It specifies CSVEPSGDSYEQYF.

The chain links TRBV12-3 or TRBV12-4 to TRBJ2-7; 9 nucleotides line up with TRBD2. V was pared by 6 bases and J by 2 bases, with 8 bases of the junction left unmatched. This CDR3 region has 15 residues. The DNA for the CDR3 is TGTGCCAGCAGCTTGACTAGCGGAGCCCCCTACGAGCAGTACTTC. Its translation: CASSLTSGAPYEQYF.

The rearrangement uses TRBV28 and TRBJ2-7; D unclear. Germline assignment: CDR1 MDHEN and CDR2 SYDVKM. CDR3 length: 13 amino acids. V was clipped by 2 bases and J by 5 bases, with 10 bases between them. The CDR3 reads CASSLRPVDEQYF. DNA for the CDR3: TGTGCCAGCAGTTTAAGACCGGTGGACGAGCAGTACTTC.

This clonotype was seen a handful of times. One base away lies a much larger clone, so this may be a sequencing read error. This chain joins TRBV6-1 and TRBJ2-7; 13 nucleotides line up with TRBD2. The J call could be wrong; TRBJ2-5 is a better fit for the DNA end. The CDR3 runs 16 residues. CDR1 MNHNS and CDR2 SASEGT come from the germline V gene. The CDR3 region is CASRYPGLAGRETQYF. DNA for the CDR3: TGTGCCAGCAGATATCCGGGACTAGCGGGACGAGAGACCCAGTACTTC.

This clonotype was recorded a few times. This chain uses TRBV9 with TRBJ2-5; TRBD2 might be the D (5 bases). CDR3 length: 14 amino acids. Germline loops: CDR1 SGDLS, CDR2 YYNGEE. V was shortened by 2 bases and J by 1 base, with 9 bases between the two germline ends. The CDR3 reads CASSVGLFQETQYF. The CDR3 DNA reads as TGTGCCAGCAGCGTTGGACTCTTCCAAGAGACCCAGTACTTC.

The chain employs TRBV7-9 and TRBJ2-5; TRBD1 matches 8 bases. The CDR3 has 14 amino acids. Germline V gene lookup returns CDR1 SEHNR and CDR2 FQNEAQ (reference sequence). The V segment lost 8 bases and the J segment 4 bases; nucleotides outside the gene matches: 9. DNA of the CDR3: TGTGCCAGCGTTTCAGGGGGCGCGACAGAGACCCAGTACTTC. Its protein is CASVSGGATETQYF. Supplemented by reference TRBV7-9 and TRBJ2-5, the full variable domain reads DTGVSQNPRHKITKRGQNVTFRCDPISEHNRLYWYRQTLGQGPEFLTYFQNEAQLEKSRLLSDRFSAERPKGSFSTLEIQRTEQGDSAMYLCASVSGGATETQYFGPGTRLLVL.

Turning to this clonotype: A much larger clone differs by one base, so this may be a read error. The chain links TRBV2 to TRBJ2-5; possible D gene TRBD2, 6 bases. The germline gives CDR1 SNHLY, CDR2 FYNNEI. The CDR3 is made up of 16 amino acids. Trimming shortened V by 3 bases and J by 2 bases, and 16 bases separated the two germline ends. CDR3 in amino acids: CASSDPLAIQQETQYF. The CDR3 DNA sequence: TGTGCCAGCAGTGATCCCCTAGCGATTCAACAAGAGACCCAGTACTTC.

The V gene is TRBV15, the J gene TRBJ1-4, with 8 bases that match TRBD1. V shed 0 bases, J shed 4 bases, and the junction held 7 bases outside the gene matches. Per germline, CDR1 LNHNV and CDR2 YYDKDF (reference sequence). This CDR3 contains 17 residues. CDR3 nucleotides: TGTGCCACCAGCAGAGACCGAGGGACAGGCTTTAATGAAAAACTGTTTTTT. It specifies CATSRDRGTGFNEKLFF.

The chain recombines TRBV20-1 with TRBJ2-3; 7 positions match TRBD1. The ends lost 0 bases at V and 11 bases at J; junction bases unmatched: 8. The germline CDR1 and CDR2 sequences are DFQATT and SNEGSKA (reference sequence). This CDR3 is 13 amino acids long. The DNA for the CDR3 is TGCAGTGCTAGAGATTATGAGGACAGGAGGCAGTATTTT. It encodes CSARDYEDRRQYF.

This clonotype came up many times. The chain has TRBV7-2 and TRBJ2-7; D gene uncertain. CDR1 is SGHTA and CDR2 is FQGNSA in the germline V gene. Between the trimmed V and J ends, which lost 3 bases and 2 bases, there was a span of 11 bases. CDR3 size: 14 residues. CDR3 coding DNA: TGTGCCAGCAGCTTTCCCGGTCTAACCTACGAGCAGTACTTC. Residues: CASSFPGLTYEQYF.